This T cell receptor (beta chain) derives from a study of molecular identifiers for immune sequencing clone quantification. The CDR3 is 16 amino acids. Notes on this clonotype: One end of the junction varies from germline; a read error may be responsible.

Previously reported methods and listed TCR primers produced the bulk TCR libraries. TCRdb re-derived calls from the PCR reads in MiXCR, one entry per CDR3 protein. The sample has around 460,000 distinct CDR3 sequences, around 21% seen once; the top ten hold 0.65% to 0.95%. This TCR was recovered from a human donor in good health. Some libraries in this study had Jurkat cell RNA spiked in. Material for sequencing was naive CD8+ T cells from blood, with Jurkat cell RNA spiked in. Subset in this sample: FACS-sorted CD8+CD4-CCR7+CD45RA+ naive T cells. This chain joins TRBV12-3 or TRBV12-4 and TRBJ2-4; D tentatively reads TRBD1 or TRBD2 (5 bases each). For the CDR3, the DNA is TGTGCCAGCAGTCCGGGTGTTGGGGGATGGGAAAACACTCAGTACTTC. Protein sequence: CASSPGVGGWENTQYF.